This T cell receptor (beta chain) was captured by sequencing in a study of T cell responses to AZD1222 COVID-19 vaccine. This CDR3 region has 13 residues. Germline CDR1 reads MDHEN; CDR2 reads SYDVKM. The trim removed 7 bases at V and 6 bases at J, leaving 7 bases unmatched. Study-wide results and limits: All repertoire sampling was performed exclusively after the peak T cell response.

On this clone itself: What it binds is not known.

Data came from immunoSEQ multiplex PCR; TCRdb stores just in-frame clones and leaves some out. This table holds over 45,000 clones, around 85% found once. V gene TRBV28 combines with J gene TRBJ1-1; TRBD1 matches at 8 bases. This material consisted of peripheral blood, taken on day 0 of AZD1222 vaccination. The receptor's source is an adult in good health. The CDR3 DNA is TGTGCCAGCACCTTGGACAGGGACGCTGAAGCTTTCTTT. Protein sequence: CASTLDRDAEAFF.